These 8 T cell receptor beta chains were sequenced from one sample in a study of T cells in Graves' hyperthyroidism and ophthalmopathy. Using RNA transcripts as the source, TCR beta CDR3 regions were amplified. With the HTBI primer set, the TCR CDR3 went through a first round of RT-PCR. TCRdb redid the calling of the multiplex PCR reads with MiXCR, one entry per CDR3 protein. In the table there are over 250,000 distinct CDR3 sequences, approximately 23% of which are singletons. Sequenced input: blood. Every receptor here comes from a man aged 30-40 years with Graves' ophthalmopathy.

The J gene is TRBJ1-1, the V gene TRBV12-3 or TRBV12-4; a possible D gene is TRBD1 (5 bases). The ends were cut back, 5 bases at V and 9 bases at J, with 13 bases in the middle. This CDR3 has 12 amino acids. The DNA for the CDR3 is TGTGCCAGCAGTCGTCTGTTGGGGCAAGCTTTCTTT. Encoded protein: CASSRLLGQAFF.

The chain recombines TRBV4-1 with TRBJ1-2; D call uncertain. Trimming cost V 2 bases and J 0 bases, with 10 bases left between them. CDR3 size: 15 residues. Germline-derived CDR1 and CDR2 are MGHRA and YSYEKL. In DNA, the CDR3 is TGCGCCAGCAGCCAATTTGACACCTCTAACTATGGCTACACCTTC. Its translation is CASSQFDTSNYGYTF.

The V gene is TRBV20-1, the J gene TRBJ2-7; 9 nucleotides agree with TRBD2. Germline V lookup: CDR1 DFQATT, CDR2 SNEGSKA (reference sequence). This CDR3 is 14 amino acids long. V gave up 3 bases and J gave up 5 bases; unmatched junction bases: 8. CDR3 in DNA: TGCAGTGCTAGTCCGGCTAGCGGGACCGACGAGCAGTACTTC. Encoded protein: CSASPASGTDEQYF.

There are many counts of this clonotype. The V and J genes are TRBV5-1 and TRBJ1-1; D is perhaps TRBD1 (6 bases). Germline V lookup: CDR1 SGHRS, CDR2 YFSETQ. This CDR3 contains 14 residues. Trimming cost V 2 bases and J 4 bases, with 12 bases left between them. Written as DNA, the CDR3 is TGCGCCAGCAGCTTTGGGGGGGCGCGCACTGAAGCTTTCTTT. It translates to CASSFGGARTEAFF.

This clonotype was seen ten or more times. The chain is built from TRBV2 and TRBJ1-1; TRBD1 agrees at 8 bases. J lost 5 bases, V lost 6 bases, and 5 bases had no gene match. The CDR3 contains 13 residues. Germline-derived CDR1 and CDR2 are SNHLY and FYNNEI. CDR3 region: CASRDRELTEAFF. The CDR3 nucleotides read TGTGCCAGCAGGGACAGGGAATTGACTGAAGCTTTCTTT.

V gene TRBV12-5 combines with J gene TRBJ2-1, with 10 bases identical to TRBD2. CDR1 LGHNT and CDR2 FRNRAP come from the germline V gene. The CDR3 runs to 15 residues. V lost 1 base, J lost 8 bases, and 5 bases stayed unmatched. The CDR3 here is CASGLGSGRVDEQFF. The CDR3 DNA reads TGTGCTAGTGGTTTGGGAAGCGGGAGGGTAGATGAGCAGTTCTTC.

In nucleotides, the CDR3 is TGTGCCACCAGTGACCCGACAAGGTCTTTGGCCGGGGAGCTGTTTTTT. It yields the protein CATSDPTRSLAGELFF. The chain recombines TRBV24-1 with TRBJ2-2; D unclear. The CDR3 length is 16 residues. Germline values: CDR1 KGHDR, CDR2 SFDVKD. Trimming cost V 4 bases and J 6 bases, with 17 bases left between them.

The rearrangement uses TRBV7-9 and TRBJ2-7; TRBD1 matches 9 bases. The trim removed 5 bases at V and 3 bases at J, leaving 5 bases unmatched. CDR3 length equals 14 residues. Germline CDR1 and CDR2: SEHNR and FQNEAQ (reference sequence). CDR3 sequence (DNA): TGTGCCAGCAGCATACCGGGACAGGGCTACGAGCAGTACTTC. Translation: CASSIPGQGYEQYF.